This T cell receptor beta chain was captured by sequencing in a study of cytomegalovirus exposure and HLA in healthy donors. Findings and limits, study-wide: V- and J-gene trimming of TCR beta was linked (in a later analysis) to a missense DCLRE1C variant.

60 Vbeta and 13 Jbeta primers were used in PCR. Profiled with immunoSEQ multiplex PCR; TCRdb holds only in-frame clones, not every one. The sample contains 82,000 or so clones, 10% of which appear only once. Worth noting for this clone: Antigen: not known.

The sequence derives from a man aged 55 to 70 in good health and CMV-seropositive. Input material: PBMCs.

The CDR3 region has the DNA TGTGCCTGGAGTGTAGCAGGGGGTACTGAAGCTTTCTTT. Translation: CAWSVAGGTEAFF. The J gene is TRBJ1-1, the V gene TRBV30; 7 bases line up with TRBD1. This CDR3 spans 13 amino acids. With 0 bases clipped from V and 5 bases from J, the junction kept 3 bases outside the gene matches. Looked up from germline, CDR1 is GTSNPN and CDR2 is SVGIG (reference sequence).